A selection of T cell receptor beta chains follows, all from one sample in a study of spatial heterogeneity in lung cancer. TCRdb independently ran MiXCR on the 5' RACE reads; one entry per CDR3 protein. In the table there are about 92,000 distinct CDR3 sequences, approximately 12% of which are singletons. Source: PBMCs, taken at surgery. The receptors come from a male donor with early-stage non-small cell lung cancer. The conserved cysteine and the conserved F or W are not part of the CDR3 here. Some rows have no size entry. The others give once, few or many, or a class for an expanded clone.

>TRBJ2-7|many|TRBV9
ASSPRDRQTSYEQY
>TRBJ2-1|.|TRBV29-1
SVEPGRGPEAVRF
>TRBJ2-5|many|TRBV15
ATSRAPQETQY
>TRBJ2-5|.|TRBV7-2
ASSLVASGTQETQY
>TRBJ2-2|many|TRBV7-9
ASRRSGTNTGELF
>TRBJ2-6|.|TRBV10-3
AISDGPPGSGANVLT
>TRBJ1-4|.|TRBV28
ASSLVGGKLF
>TRBJ2-3|few|TRBV25-1
ASSEGAGARTDTQY
>TRBJ1-2|few|TRBV28
ASTRGRQTTYGYT
>TRBJ2-4|.|TRBV6-5
ASRRNGGIAIQY
>TRBJ2-3|.|TRBV11-1
ASSRGTSGIRTDTQY
>TRBJ1-5|few|TRBV12-3/TRBV12-4
ASSDRVVQPQH
>TRBJ2-3|many|TRBV27
ASSSTRQTVTQY
>TRBJ1-6|few|TRBV7-2
ASSMGSDSPLH
>TRBJ2-1|many|TRBV7-2
ASSLKRASGRNEQF
>TRBJ2-1|.|TRBV28
ASSYAGPRGYNEQF
>TRBJ1-5|.|TRBV15
ATSTLQGAGNQPQH
>TRBJ2-1|few|TRBV9
ASSPEGAAYNEQF
>TRBJ1-2|few|TRBV3-1
ASRQTGWTGGLSYGYT
>TRBJ1-5|.|TRBV20-1
SARTTGDQPQH
>TRBJ1-1|many|TRBV19
ASSIVGTPNTEAF
>TRBJ1-2|.|TRBV7-3
ASSHGTPNYGYT
>TRBJ1-2|few|TRBV6-5
ASRGGVYYGYT
>TRBJ1-1|few|TRBV6-1
ASTPDPATEAF
>TRBJ2-1|.|TRBV7-8
ASSPALATVYNEQF
>TRBJ2-5|many|TRBV29-1
SVGREETQY
>TRBJ2-4|.|TRBV7-2
ASSFRTSGRADIQY
>TRBJ1-1|few|TRBV12-3/TRBV12-4
ASGWQGPNTEAF
>TRBJ1-2|few|TRBV30
AWTTIPYGYT
>TRBJ2-5|many|TRBV9
ASSVGTEETQY
>TRBJ2-2|.|TRBV6-6
ASSYGFLAGAVGELF
>TRBJ2-5|few|TRBV5-1
ASSPGLAGDLEAQY
>TRBJ1-2|.|TRBV14
ASSLLTGLDYGYT
>TRBJ2-1|.|TRBV12-5
ASVGSYNEQF
>TRBJ1-5|few|TRBV7-2
ASSPGLAGSNQPQH
>TRBJ2-3|few|TRBV6-2/TRBV6-3
ASSYSRVGADTQY
>TRBJ2-3|few|TRBV7-2
ASSFEYADTQY
>TRBJ2-7|.|TRBV5-1
ASSLAPTSGVYEQY
>TRBJ1-4|.|TRBV6-5
ASSLIGGMLATNEKLF
>TRBJ2-3|few|TRBV20-1
SASRDYDSDTQY
>TRBJ2-7|many|TRBV28
ASSAPLSAIYEQY
>TRBJ1-1|few|TRBV18
ASSPSGEYTEAF
>TRBJ1-5|few|TRBV7-8
ASSLAVQGGTQPQH
>TRBJ2-3|.|TRBV7-3
ASSSAGSTDTQY
>TRBJ2-5|.|TRBV7-2
ASRSMLGEAWVDQY
>TRBJ2-7|.|TRBV4-3
ASSEGHSTAYEQY
>TRBJ2-2|.|TRBV20-1
SARDRLPENTGELF
>TRBJ2-2|few|TRBV27
ASSWSNTGELF
>TRBJ1-5|many|TRBV28
ASSKGPPYQPQH
>TRBJ2-3|.|TRBV30
AWKTRFSDTQY
>TRBJ2-1|.|TRBV7-8
ASSLIHSRNEQF
>TRBJ2-1|.|TRBV7-2
ASSGLTYNEQF
>TRBJ2-5|many|TRBV7-2
ASSPTLQTQY